Only a few counts were recorded for the clone carrying this T cell receptor beta chain. Clones were read by immunoSEQ multiplex PCR, and TCRdb kept only the in-frame ones, dropping some. The sample has over 350,000 clones, just under 95% seen once. CDR3 length equals 16 residues. Per germline, CDR1 MDHEN and CDR2 SYDVKM. V dropped 6 bases and J dropped 3; count of bases not matched to a gene: 11. The data originate from a study of shared T cell receptors in the human thymus. This sequence joins TRBV28 and TRBJ2-1, with 7 bases lining up with TRBD2. The specimen sequenced was thymocytes. This clonotype was obtained from a human donor. CDR3 amino acids: CASRRRLAAIYNEQFF. The CDR3 bases are TGTGCCAGCAGGCGCAGACTAGCTGCTATCTACAATGAGCAGTTCTTC.